The 21 T cell receptor beta chains below come from one sample, sequenced in a study of the immune and genomic landscape of osteosarcoma. Sequencing was performed with immunoSEQ multiplex PCR; in TCRdb, only in-frame clones are kept and a portion is missing. This table lists 35 to 50 clones. Sequenced: metastatic tumor tissue from the lung. These receptor sequences come from a woman aged 25 to 45 with osteosarcoma.

The chain recombines TRBV10-3 with TRBJ1-5, with D possibly TRBD1 on 5 matching bases. The CDR3 length is 18 residues. Germline V gene sequence: CDR1 ENHRY, CDR2 SYGVKD. With 0 bases removed from V and 0 bases from J, the gap between germline ends came to 15 bases. CDR3 amino acids: CAISESGGGSDSNQPQHF. The CDR3 DNA sequence: TGTGCCATCAGTGAGTCGGGCGGGGGGTCGGATAGCAATCAGCCCCAGCATTTT.

The rearrangement links TRBV5-1 to TRBJ2-1, with TRBD2 matching 15 bases. Looked up from germline, CDR1 is SGHRS and CDR2 is YFSETQ. V shed 0 bases, J shed 8 bases, and the junction held 6 bases outside the gene matches. CDR3 length equals 17 residues. The CDR3 region has the DNA TGCGCCAGCAGCTTGGGGACTAGCGGGAGGGCCGTCTATGAGCAGTTCTTC. This gives the protein CASSLGTSGRAVYEQFF.

The chain couples TRBV4-1 to TRBJ2-2, with 15 bases lining up with TRBD2. This CDR3 spans 19 amino acids. Germline-derived CDR1 and CDR2 are MGHRA and YSYEKL. V lost 4 bases to trimming and J lost 4 bases; unmatched junction nucleotides: 10. Written as DNA, the CDR3 is TGCGCCAGCAGCCGGGGACTAGCGGGGGGATTAAATACCACCGGGGAGCTGTTTTTT. Protein product: CASSRGLAGGLNTTGELFF.

The rearrangement joins TRBV2 to TRBJ2-6, with unresolved D. The V gene's germline CDR1 is SNHLY and CDR2 FYNNEI. Trimming left V 4 bases short and J 5 bases short, with 21 bases between. This CDR3 is built from 18 residues. The CDR3 loop is CASSGDFTIQSRANVLTF. The CDR3, as DNA: TGTGCCAGCAGTGGCGATTTTACGATACAAAGTCGGGCCAACGTCCTGACTTTC.

This clone was seen just once. The CDR3 nucleotides are TGCGCCAGCAGCTTGGCGGCAGGGACTCAAGAGACCCAGTACTTC. Translating gives CASSLAAGTQETQYF. The chain links TRBV5-1 to TRBJ2-5, with D tentatively TRBD2 (6 bases). Deletions cut 0 bases from V and 2 bases from J, with 11 bases between. The CDR3 runs to 15 residues. In germline, CDR1 is SGHRS, CDR2 YFSETQ. Together with reference TRBV5-1 and TRBJ2-5, the CDR3 gives the full variable domain: KAGVTQTPRYLIKTRGQQVTLSCSPISGHRSVSWYQQTPGQGLQFLFEYFSETQRNKGNFPGRFSGRQFSNSRSEMNVSTLELGDSALYLCASSLAAGTQETQYFGPGTRLLVL.

The chain combines TRBV9 with TRBJ2-3; D remains ambiguous. CDR3 size: 12 residues. Germline CDR1 reads SGDLS; CDR2 reads YYNGEE. V lost 2 bases and J 1 base, leaving 2 bases between the germline ends. The CDR3, as DNA: TGTGCCAGCAGCGTGGGCACAGATACGCAGTATTTT. Its protein is CASSVGTDTQYF.

The J gene is TRBJ1-6, the V gene TRBV7-3; a weak D match, TRBD1 (5 bases). This CDR3 is built from 14 residues. Germline CDR1 and CDR2: SGHTA and FQGTGA. V was cut by 2 bases and J by 5 bases, with 7 bases left in between. CDR3 loop: CASSLGGNNSPLHF. The CDR3 nucleotides read TGTGCCAGCAGCTTAGGGGGGAATAATTCACCCCTCCACTTT.

The chain joins TRBV6-9 to TRBJ2-7; tentatively, D is TRBD1 or TRBD2 (6 bases each). CDR3 size: 15 residues. Looked up from germline, CDR1 is MNHGY and CDR2 is SVAAGI. Trimming removed 5 bases from V and 2 bases from J, with 16 bases in between. The CDR3 bases are TGTGCCAGCAGTGCACAGGAGGGGGGACCCTACGAGCAGTACTTC. As protein: CASSAQEGGPYEQYF.

The genes are TRBV28 and TRBJ1-4, with D possibly TRBD1 on 6 matching bases. CDR1 and CDR2 from the germline V gene are MDHEN and SYDVKM. V dropped 3 bases and J dropped 11 bases, with 10 bases sitting between them. This CDR3 is 12 amino acids long. CDR3 coding DNA: TGTGCCAGCAGTTTCCCCGGACAGAAACTGTTTTTT. Its protein is CASSFPGQKLFF.

This chain uses TRBV5-1 with TRBJ1-1, with TRBD1 matching 12 bases. The CDR3 spans 17 residues. Germline loops: CDR1 SGHRS, CDR2 YFSETQ. The trim removed 3 bases at V and 2 bases at J, leaving 8 bases unmatched. The CDR3 nucleotides are TGCGCCAGCAGCTGGCACACGGGACAGGGGGCCAACACTGAAGCTTTCTTT. As protein: CASSWHTGQGANTEAFF.

This clone was seen only a few times. J is TRBJ1-2 and V is TRBV7-9; D gene uncertain. V lost 1 base, J lost 4 bases, and 7 bases lay in between. Per the germline V gene, CDR1 is SEHNR and CDR2 is FQNEAQ (reference sequence). The CDR3 is 13 residues long. CDR3 sequence reads: CASSLGQSYGYTF. The CDR3 coding sequence is TGTGCCAGCAGCTTAGGGCAGAGCTATGGCTACACCTTC.

The chain combines TRBV11-2 with TRBJ1-3; D not certain. Germline V gene sequence: CDR1 SGHAT, CDR2 FQNNGV. The V and J ends lost 0 bases and 0 bases respectively, with 3 bases between them. This CDR3 contains 14 residues. The CDR3 is CASSLDSSGNTIYF. The CDR3 nucleotides read TGTGCCAGCAGCTTAGACAGCTCTGGAAACACCATATATTTT.

V usage is TRBV6-5 and J usage is TRBJ2-7; D is perhaps TRBD1 or TRBD2 (6 bases each). V was shortened by 5 bases and J by 2 bases, with 16 bases between the two germline ends. CDR1 and CDR2 from the germline V gene are MNHEY and SVGAGI. This CDR3 spans 15 amino acids. This CDR3 is CASSAQEGGPYEQYF. CDR3 coding DNA: TGTGCCAGCAGTGCACAGGAGGGGGGACCCTACGAGCAGTACTTC.

This clone was found once. The rearrangement links TRBV5-6 to TRBJ1-2; D may be TRBD1 (5 bases). Germline lookup yields CDR1 SGHDT and CDR2 YYEEEE. CDR3 length: 14 residues. V lost 4 bases, J lost 8 bases, and 18 bases lay in between. CDR3 DNA: TGTGCCAGCAGCCCCGGGACGGGCGGTTGGGGCTACACCTTC. Its translation is CASSPGTGGWGYTF. Using reference TRBV5-6 and TRBJ1-2 for the parts outside the CDR3, the full variable domain is DAGVTQSPTHLIKTRGQQVTLRCSPKSGHDTVSWYQQALGQGPQFIFQYYEEEERQRGNFPDRFSGHQFPNYSSELNVNALLLGDSALYLCASSPGTGGWGYTFGSGTRLTVV.

The chain's CDR3 is CASSLDATSYEQYF. CDR3 nucleotides: TGTGCCAGCAGCTTAGATGCCACTTCCTACGAGCAGTACTTC. The V and J genes are TRBV11-2 and TRBJ2-7; the D is unclear. The CDR3 contains 14 residues. V lost 0 bases and J 1 base, leaving 7 bases between the germline ends. Germline V lookup: CDR1 SGHAT, CDR2 FQNNGV.

The chain employs TRBV7-9 and TRBJ1-6, with TRBD1 matching 8 bases. This CDR3 is 14 amino acids long. The junction had 7 bases not matched to a gene; V was cut back by 5 bases and J by 10 bases. Germline assignment: CDR1 SEHNR and CDR2 FQNEAQ (reference sequence). The CDR3 protein is CASSLGQGGSPLHF. Written as DNA, the CDR3 is TGTGCCAGCAGCCTCGGACAGGGTGGCTCACCCCTCCACTTT.

A few counts support this clone. CDR3 nucleotides: TGTGCCAGCCACAGGTGGGTTGGGGAGCAGTACTTC. As protein: CASHRWVGEQYF. J is TRBJ2-7 and V is TRBV25-1, with D perhaps TRBD1 (5 bases). The V gene's germline CDR1 is MGHDK and CDR2 SYGVNS. The CDR3 is made up of 12 amino acids. V lost 8 bases to trimming and J lost 7 bases, with 15 bases between them.

V gene TRBV13 combines with J gene TRBJ2-1; D remains unclear. This CDR3 has 14 residues. The germline V gene encodes CDR1 PRHDT and CDR2 FYEKMQ (reference sequence). The V end lost 1 base, the J end lost 6 bases, and 10 bases lay between the germline ends. The CDR3 loop reads CASSLARFGNEQFF. The CDR3 nucleotides are TGTGCCAGCAGCTTAGCGAGGTTTGGCAATGAGCAGTTCTTC.

This CDR3 is CASSSRDTNQPQHF. CDR3 in DNA: TGTGCCAGCAGTTCCCGGGACACAAATCAGCCCCAGCATTTT. The chain recombines TRBV6-8 with TRBJ1-5; tentatively, D is TRBD1 (6 bases). Germline V gene lookup returns CDR1 MNHGY and CDR2 SAAAGT. The CDR3 runs to 14 residues. V gave up 4 bases and J gave up 4 bases, with 11 bases separating them.

The genes are TRBV6-6 and TRBJ1-5, with TRBD1 as a possible D gene (6 bases). The CDR3 is 14 residues long. Germline V gene sequence: CDR1 MNHNY, CDR2 SVGAGI (reference sequence). Trimming cost V 4 bases and J 4 bases, with 11 bases left between them. CDR3 protein: CASSSRDTNQPQHF. The DNA of the CDR3 is TGTGCCAGCAGTTCCCGGGACACAAATCAGCCCCAGCATTTT.

The chain carries TRBV7-6 and TRBJ2-7, with TRBD1 matching over 7 bases. CDR1 is SGHVS and CDR2 is FNYEAQ in the germline V gene. V was pared by 4 bases and J by 5 bases, with 11 bases of the junction left unmatched. The CDR3 totals 15 residues. In DNA, the CDR3 is TGTGCCAGCAGCTCAACAGGGGTATTAGACCACGAGCAGTACTTC. It specifies CASSSTGVLDHEQYF. The complete variable domain, with remaining parts taken from reference TRBV7-6 and TRBJ2-7, reads GAGVSQSPRYKVTKRGQDVALRCDPISGHVSLYWYRQALGQGPEFLTYFNYEAQQDKSGLPNDRFSAERPEGSISTLTIQRTEQRDSAMYRCASSSTGVLDHEQYFGPGTRLTVT.